The 7 T cell receptor beta chains in this list originate from one sample, sequenced in a study of blood T cell repertoires in COVID-19. Method: immunoSEQ multiplex PCR; TCRdb's copy keeps in-frame clones and lacks some. Of 65,000 to 90,000 clones listed, about nine tenths were seen once; the top ten hold roughly 3.1%. Sequencing was done on a sample of peripheral blood. The source is a woman aged 45-59 years with active or convalescent COVID-19.

The V call is TRBV7-2, the J call TRBJ1-5; weak D call: TRBD1 (6 bases). CDR3 length equals 13 residues. V gave up 5 bases and J gave up 8 bases, with 13 bases separating them. The germline CDR1 and CDR2 sequences are SGHTA and FQGNSA. The CDR3 bases are TGTGCCAGCAGCCACGGGGGGCACGAGCCCCAGCATTTT. It is translated as CASSHGGHEPQHF.

V and J are TRBV9 and TRBJ1-1; 8 bases match TRBD1. Per the germline V gene, CDR1 is SGDLS and CDR2 is YYNGEE. V was clipped by 0 bases and J by 1 base; unmatched bases: 14. CDR3 length: 19 amino acids. CDR3 loop: CASSVGAQTGATTNTEAFF. In DNA, the CDR3 is TGTGCCAGCAGCGTAGGGGCCCAGACAGGGGCTACGACGAACACTGAAGCTTTCTTT.

The chain carries TRBV6-2 or TRBV6-3 and TRBJ2-7; tentative D call: TRBD2 (6 bases). CDR3 length: 13 residues. The V gene lost 5 bases and the J gene lost 3 bases, with 11 bases spanning the gap. Germline assignment: CDR1 MNHEY and CDR2 SVGEGT. CDR3 region: CASSPTSYYEQYF. The CDR3 DNA is TGTGCCAGCAGTCCGACTAGTTACTACGAGCAGTACTTC.

This chain joins TRBV11-1 and TRBJ2-7, with a tentative D call TRBD1 (5 bases). The CDR3 is 15 amino acids. Looked up from germline, CDR1 is SGHAT and CDR2 is FQDESV (reference sequence). Trimming left V 1 base short and J 4 bases short, with 14 bases between. The CDR3 sequence: CASSLDPGLEYEQYF. The DNA of the CDR3 is TGTGCCAGCAGCTTAGATCCAGGGCTGGAGTACGAGCAGTACTTC.

The CDR3 DNA follows: TGCGCCAGCAGCTCCGGCGGGGGACGAGAGACCCAGTACTTC. Protein: CASSSGGGRETQYF. The chain links TRBV5-1 to TRBJ2-5; TRBD2 matches 7 bases. The CDR3 has 14 amino acids. After removal of 3 bases from V and 4 bases from J, the junction contained 6 bases not matched to a gene. The V gene's germline CDR1 is SGHRS and CDR2 YFSETQ.

The rearrangement links TRBV5-4 to TRBJ2-5; 8 nucleotides line up with TRBD2. This CDR3 has 14 residues. The germline V gene has CDR1 SGHNT and CDR2 YYREEE (reference sequence). V shed 4 bases, J shed 4 bases, and the junction held 6 bases outside the gene matches. DNA of the CDR3: TGTGCCAGCAGCGCCCCCGGGACTAGAGAGACCCAGTACTTC. Protein sequence: CASSAPGTRETQYF. Full variable domain (remainder filled in from reference TRBV5-4 and TRBJ2-5): ETGVTQSPTHLIKTRGQQVTLRCSSQSGHNTVSWYQQALGQGPQFIFQYYREEENGRGNFPPRFSGLQFPNYSSELNVNALELDDSALYLCASSAPGTRETQYFGPGTRLLVL.

The rearrangement uses TRBV10-1 and TRBJ1-5; TRBD1 might be the D (5 bases). Trimming removed 5 bases at V and 0 bases at J, with 20 bases between. The length of the CDR3 is 18 residues. Germline-derived CDR1 and CDR2 are WNHNN and SYGVQD (reference sequence). The CDR3 DNA reads as TGCGCCAGCAGTCATGGACAAAAGAACGTAAATAGCAATCAGCCCCAGCATTTT. Translating gives CASSHGQKNVNSNQPQHF.